This T cell receptor beta chain originates from a study of CD8 T cells in ankylosing spondylitis. Study-wide results and caveats: In peripheral blood, disease-linked CD8+ clones occurred at relatively low frequencies. Several highly homologous variants formed a TCR beta motif that appeared characteristic of ankylosing spondylitis blood. In ankylosing spondylitis patients, matched synovial fluid reportedly showed significant enrichment of disease-linked clones. There were earlier reports of some motif variants in reactive arthritis synovial fluid and blood.

This clonotype appeared a few times. The antigen remains unidentified. The CDR3 runs to 14 residues. After removal of 3 bases from V and 3 bases from J, the junction contained 4 bases not matched to a gene. Per germline, CDR1 SEHNR and CDR2 FQNEAQ (reference sequence). One entry per CDR3 protein results from TCRdb running MiXCR on the 5' RACE reads. The data contain 670,000 or so distinct CDR3 sequences, roughly 19% of them seen just once; the ten biggest clones take up 19%. The TCR originated in a male donor with ankylosing spondylitis. The gene calls are TRBV7-9 and TRBJ1-2; TRBD1 aligns across 7 bases. Material: blood, either unsorted or a sorted T cell fraction (not recorded which). The CDR3 nucleotides read TGTGCCAGCAGCTTTTCCGACAGGGACTATGGCTACACCTTC. As protein: CASSFSDRDYGYTF. The full variable domain, rest sourced from reference TRBV7-9 and TRBJ1-2, is DTGVSQNPRHKITKRGQNVTFRCDPISEHNRLYWYRQTLGQGPEFLTYFQNEAQLEKSRLLSDRFSAERPKGSFSTLEIQRTEQGDSAMYLCASSFSDRDYGYTFGSGTRLTVV.